These T cell receptor beta chains were read from a single sample in a study of OX40 agonist ivuxolimab in advanced cancers. Measured with immunoSEQ multiplex PCR; TCRdb has only the in-frame clones, and not every one. The sample shows roughly 80,000 clones, around 93% of them seen only once. The sample was CD4+ or CD8+ T cells sorted from blood, taken in a trial of the OX40 agonist ivuxolimab. The receptors were gathered from an adult with an advanced solid tumor such as melanoma, head and neck, liver or kidney cancer. Both conserved end residues are part of each CDR3. Each record gives: clone size, J gene, D gene, V gene, CDR3 protein, CDR3 DNA. D genes are given only for firm matches. Only part of the rows carry a size: once, few, many, or a class if the clone is expanded.

NA,TRBJ2-7,NA,TRBV30,CAWRAGTGNGEQYF,TGTGCCTGGAGGGCCGGGACTGGGAACGGAGAGCAGTACTTC
NA,TRBJ1-5,TRBD1,TRBV2,CASSAADRGNQPQHF,TGTGCCAGCAGCGCCGCAGACAGGGGGAATCAGCCCCAGCATTTT
NA,TRBJ1-3,NA,TRBV7-9,CASSFGGSGNTIYF,TGTGCCAGCAGCTTTGGAGGTTCAGGAAACACCATATATTTT
once,TRBJ1-5,TRBD1,TRBV5-1,CASSFGDRGQPQHF,TGCGCCAGCAGCTTTGGGGACAGGGGTCAGCCCCAGCATTTT
few,TRBJ2-7,NA,TRBV7-9,CASSLGSAVSEQYF,TGTGCCAGCAGCTTAGGCTCAGCGGTGAGCGAGCAGTACTTC
NA,TRBJ2-7,TRBD2,TRBV7-2,CASSLASGGGYEQYF,TGTGCCAGCAGCTTAGCCAGCGGGGGTGGCTACGAGCAGTACTTC
NA,TRBJ1-4,NA,TRBV7-9,CASSAQQGEREKLFF,TGTGCCAGCAGCGCCCAACAGGGAGAGCGGGAAAAACTGTTTTTT
NA,TRBJ2-3,NA,TRBV18,CASSPPSTDTQYF,TGTGCCAGCTCACCTCCGTCCACAGATACGCAGTATTTT
NA,TRBJ2-7,NA,TRBV7-2,CASSPFVNYEQYF,TGTGCCAGCAGCCCCTTCGTGAACTACGAGCAGTACTTC
NA,TRBJ2-5,NA,TRBV5-4,CASSPGGPLGQETQYF,TGTGCCAGCAGTCCCGGGGGGCCCTTGGGACAAGAGACCCAGTACTTC
NA,TRBJ2-5,TRBD1,TRBV5-1,CASSPNPGGIQETQYF,TGCGCCAGCAGCCCCAATCCAGGGGGAATCCAAGAGACCCAGTACTTC
NA,TRBJ1-1,NA,TRBV11-2,CASSASGVNTEAFF,TGTGCCAGCAGCGCATCAGGGGTGAACACTGAAGCTTTCTTT
NA,TRBJ2-5,NA,TRBV29-1,CSVAQLQETQYF,TGCAGCGTTGCCCAGCTACAAGAGACCCAGTACTTC
NA,TRBJ2-2,NA,TRBV30,CAWKTVNTGELFF,TGTGCCTGGAAGACTGTGAACACCGGGGAGCTGTTTTTT
NA,TRBJ2-7,NA,TRBV7-9,CASSLAGAGEQYF,TGTGCCAGCAGCTTAGCGGGAGCTGGCGAGCAGTACTTC
NA,TRBJ2-7,NA,TRBV2,CASMRQTYEQYF,TGTGCCAGCATGCGGCAAACCTACGAGCAGTACTTC
NA,TRBJ2-7,NA,TRBV19,CASSIAGPPYEQYF,TGTGCCAGTAGTATTGCCGGGCCACCCTACGAGCAGTACTTC